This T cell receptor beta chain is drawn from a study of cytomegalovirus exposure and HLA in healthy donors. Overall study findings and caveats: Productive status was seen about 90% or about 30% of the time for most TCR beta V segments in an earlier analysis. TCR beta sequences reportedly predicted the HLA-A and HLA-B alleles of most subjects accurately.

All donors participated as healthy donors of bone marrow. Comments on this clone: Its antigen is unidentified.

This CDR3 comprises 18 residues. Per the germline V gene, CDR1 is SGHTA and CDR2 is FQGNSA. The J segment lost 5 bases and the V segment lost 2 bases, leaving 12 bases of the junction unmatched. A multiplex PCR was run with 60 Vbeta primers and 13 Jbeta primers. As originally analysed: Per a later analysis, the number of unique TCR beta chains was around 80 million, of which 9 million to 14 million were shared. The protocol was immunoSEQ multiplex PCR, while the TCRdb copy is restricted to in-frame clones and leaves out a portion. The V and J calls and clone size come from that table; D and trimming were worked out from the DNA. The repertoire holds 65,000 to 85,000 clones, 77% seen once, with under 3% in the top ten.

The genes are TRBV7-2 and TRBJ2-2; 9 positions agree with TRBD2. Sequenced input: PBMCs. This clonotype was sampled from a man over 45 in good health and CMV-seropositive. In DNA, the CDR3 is TGTGCCAGCAGCTTACTTCCTAGCGGGATGAGGGAAACCGGGGAGCTGTTTTTT. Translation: CASSLLPSGMRETGELFF.